This TCR beta chain was recorded in a study of blood T cells in healthy people across ages. Whole-study results and caveats: It was held that diversity estimates obtained from one million T cells represented underestimates. A roughly linear fall in TCR beta diversity per million T cells was seen with increasing age.

Germline values: CDR1 SNHLY, CDR2 FYNNEI. This CDR3 is built from 14 residues. V lost 3 bases and J 5 bases, leaving 11 bases between the germline ends. Note on this clonotype: The target antigen is unknown.

The use of a sample-barcoded 5' primer and a J-beta primer mix characterized a second PCR of about 7 to 12 cycles. Template switching added a 12-random-nucleotide identifier to every cDNA molecule. TCRdb reanalysed the 5' RACE reads using MiXCR and keeps one entry per CDR3 protein. This sample has about 1.4 million distinct CDR3 sequences; 45% to 70% occur once, and the top ten carry over 5%. The sample providers were healthy Caucasian people from Russia, aged about 6 to 90. The sequence derives from a man between 18 and 29 years old in good health. The sequencing sample was made of blood. The rearrangement joins TRBV2 to TRBJ1-5; unclear D gene. The CDR3 spells CASSDKGAYQPQHF. In DNA form, the CDR3 reads TGTGCCAGCAGTGATAAGGGAGCTTATCAGCCCCAGCATTTT.